This T cell receptor (beta chain) appears in the sequencing data of a study of cytomegalovirus exposure and HLA in healthy donors. In the PCR, 60 Vbeta and 13 Jbeta primers were used. Measured with immunoSEQ multiplex PCR; TCRdb has only the in-frame clones, and not every one. The repertoire holds about 150,000 clones, with roughly 70% as singletons. Details on this clone: Its antigen remains unknown.

Study-wide results and limits: HLA allele associations emerged for around 15,000 TCR beta sequences in a later analysis, at 0.05 false discovery rate.

Losses at the gene ends were 4 bases for V and 1 base for J; bases not matched to a gene: 6. Germline V gene sequence: CDR1 SGHRS, CDR2 YFSETQ. This CDR3 is built from 15 residues. Sequenced material: PBMCs. The rearrangement joins TRBV5-1 to TRBJ1-1; 8 bases align to TRBD1. The receptor was isolated from a middle-aged woman in good health and CMV-seronegative. In DNA form, the CDR3 reads TGCGCCAGCAGCAAACAGGGACAGGAGAACACTGAAGCTTTCTTT. As protein: CASSKQGQENTEAFF.